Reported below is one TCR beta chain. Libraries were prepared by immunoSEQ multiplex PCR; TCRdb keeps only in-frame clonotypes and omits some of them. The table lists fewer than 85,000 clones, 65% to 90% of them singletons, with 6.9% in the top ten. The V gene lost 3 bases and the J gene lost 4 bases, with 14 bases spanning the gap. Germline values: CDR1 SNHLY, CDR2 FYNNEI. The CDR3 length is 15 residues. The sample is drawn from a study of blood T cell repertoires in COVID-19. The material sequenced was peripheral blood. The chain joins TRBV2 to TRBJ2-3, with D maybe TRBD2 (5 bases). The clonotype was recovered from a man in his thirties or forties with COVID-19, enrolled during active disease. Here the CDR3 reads CASSELRRAPDTQYF. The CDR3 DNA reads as TGTGCCAGCAGTGAGTTGAGGCGGGCCCCAGATACGCAGTATTTT.